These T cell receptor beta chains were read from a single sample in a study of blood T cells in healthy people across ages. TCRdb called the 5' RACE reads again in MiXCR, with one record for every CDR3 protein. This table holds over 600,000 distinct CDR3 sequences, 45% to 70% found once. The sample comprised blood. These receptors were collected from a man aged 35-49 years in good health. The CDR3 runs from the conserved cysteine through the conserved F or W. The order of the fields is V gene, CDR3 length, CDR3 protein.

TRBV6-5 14 CASSPTGRENIQYF
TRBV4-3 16 CVSSQDGASPQETQYF
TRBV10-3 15 CAISESKHSYQPQHF
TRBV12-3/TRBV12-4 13 CASTIQGPNEQYF
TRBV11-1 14 CASSFYRGLNEQYF
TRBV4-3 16 CASSQDPSISGNTIYF
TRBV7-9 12 CASSLKAGELFF
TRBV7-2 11 CASSLIWGYTF
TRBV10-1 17 CASSEAQGVGRNNEQFF
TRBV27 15 CASSFDGTGTYEQYF
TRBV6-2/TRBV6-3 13 CASAWSLNNEQFF
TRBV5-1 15 CASSAELAGRSEQYF
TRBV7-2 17 CASSLGAGTRSGNEQFF
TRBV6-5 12 CASSYELETQYF
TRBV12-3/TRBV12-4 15 CASSPPGGEYNEQFF
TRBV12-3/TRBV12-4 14 CASSLSSYNSPPHF
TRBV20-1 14 CSARRGVYQETQYF
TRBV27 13 CASSPGTAHGYTF
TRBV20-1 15 CSALNAGQIYNEQFF